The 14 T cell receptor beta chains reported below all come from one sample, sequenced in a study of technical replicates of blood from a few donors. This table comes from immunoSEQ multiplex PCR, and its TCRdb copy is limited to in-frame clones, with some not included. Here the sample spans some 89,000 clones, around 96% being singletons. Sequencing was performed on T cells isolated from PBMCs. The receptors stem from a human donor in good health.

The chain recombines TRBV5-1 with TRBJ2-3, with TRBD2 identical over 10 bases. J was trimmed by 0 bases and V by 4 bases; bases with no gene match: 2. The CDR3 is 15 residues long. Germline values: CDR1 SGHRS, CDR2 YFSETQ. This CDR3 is CASSETSGSTDTQYF. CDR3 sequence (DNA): TGCGCCAGCAGCGAGACTAGCGGGAGCACAGATACGCAGTATTTT.

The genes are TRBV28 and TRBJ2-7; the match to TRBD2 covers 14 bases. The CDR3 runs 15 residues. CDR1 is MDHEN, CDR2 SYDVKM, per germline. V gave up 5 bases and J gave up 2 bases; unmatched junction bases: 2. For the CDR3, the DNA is TGTGCCAGCAGTCCGGGACTAGCGGGAGCCTACGAGCAGTACTTC. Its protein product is CASSPGLAGAYEQYF.

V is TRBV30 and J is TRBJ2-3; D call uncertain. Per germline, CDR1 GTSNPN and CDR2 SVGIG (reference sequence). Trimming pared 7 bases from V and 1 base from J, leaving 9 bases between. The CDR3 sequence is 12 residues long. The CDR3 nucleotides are TGTGCCTACCTCCGGGGCACAGATACGCAGTATTTT. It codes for CAYLRGTDTQYF.

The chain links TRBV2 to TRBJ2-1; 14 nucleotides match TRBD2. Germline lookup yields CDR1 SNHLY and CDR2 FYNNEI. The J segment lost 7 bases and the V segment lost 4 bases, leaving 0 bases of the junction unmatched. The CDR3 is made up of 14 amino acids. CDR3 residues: CASSGTSGRNEQFF. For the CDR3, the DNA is TGTGCCAGCAGTGGGACTAGCGGGAGGAATGAGCAGTTCTTC.

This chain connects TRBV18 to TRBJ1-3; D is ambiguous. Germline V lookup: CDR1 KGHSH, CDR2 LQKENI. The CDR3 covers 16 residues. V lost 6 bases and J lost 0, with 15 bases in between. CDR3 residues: CASSPYGGNSGNTIYF. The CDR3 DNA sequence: TGTGCCAGCTCCCCCTACGGAGGAAACTCTGGAAACACCATATATTTT. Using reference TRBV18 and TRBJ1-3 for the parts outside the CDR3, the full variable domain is NAGVMQNPRHLVRRRGQEARLRCSPMKGHSHVYWYRQLPEEGLKFMVYLQKENIIDESGMPKERFSAEFPKEGPSILRIQQVVRGDSAAYFCASSPYGGNSGNTIYFGEGSWLTVV.

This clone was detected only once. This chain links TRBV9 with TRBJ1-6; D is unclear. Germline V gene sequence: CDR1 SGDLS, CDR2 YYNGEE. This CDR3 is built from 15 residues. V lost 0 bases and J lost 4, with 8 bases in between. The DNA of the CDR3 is TGTGCCAGCAGCGTAGATTTAGTGTATAATTCACCCCTCCACTTT. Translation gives CASSVDLVYNSPLHF.

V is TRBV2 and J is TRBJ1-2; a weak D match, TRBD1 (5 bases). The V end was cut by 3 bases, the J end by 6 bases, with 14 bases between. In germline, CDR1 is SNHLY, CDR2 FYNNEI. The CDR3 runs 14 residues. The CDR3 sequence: CASSDLRGKDGYTF. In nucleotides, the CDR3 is TGTGCCAGCAGTGATCTAAGGGGTAAGGATGGCTACACCTTC.

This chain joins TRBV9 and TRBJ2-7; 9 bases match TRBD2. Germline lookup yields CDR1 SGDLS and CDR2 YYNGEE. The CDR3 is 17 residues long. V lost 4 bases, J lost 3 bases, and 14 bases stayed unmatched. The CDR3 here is CASSPSALAGVNYEQYF. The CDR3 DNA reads TGTGCCAGCAGCCCCAGTGCGTTAGCGGGAGTAAACTACGAGCAGTACTTC.

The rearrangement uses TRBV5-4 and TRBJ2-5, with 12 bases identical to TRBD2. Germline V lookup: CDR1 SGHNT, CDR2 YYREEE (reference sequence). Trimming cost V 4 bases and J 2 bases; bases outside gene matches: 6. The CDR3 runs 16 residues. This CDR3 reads CASSNGLAGLQETQYF. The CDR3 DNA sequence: TGTGCCAGCAGCAATGGACTAGCGGGATTACAAGAGACCCAGTACTTC.

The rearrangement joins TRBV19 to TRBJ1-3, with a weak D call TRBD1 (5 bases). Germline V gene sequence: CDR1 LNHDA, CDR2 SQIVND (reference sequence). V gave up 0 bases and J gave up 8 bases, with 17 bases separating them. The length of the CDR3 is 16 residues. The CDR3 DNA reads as TGTGCCAGTAGTATAGATGGGGCAGGACGCCAGGACACCATATATTTT. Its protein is CASSIDGAGRQDTIYF.

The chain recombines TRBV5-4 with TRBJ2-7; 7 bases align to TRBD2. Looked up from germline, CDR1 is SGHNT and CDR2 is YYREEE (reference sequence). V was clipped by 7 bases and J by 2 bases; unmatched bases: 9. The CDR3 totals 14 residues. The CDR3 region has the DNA TGTGCCAGCGGGGAGGGGCGGGAGACCTACGAGCAGTACTTC. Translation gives CASGEGRETYEQYF.

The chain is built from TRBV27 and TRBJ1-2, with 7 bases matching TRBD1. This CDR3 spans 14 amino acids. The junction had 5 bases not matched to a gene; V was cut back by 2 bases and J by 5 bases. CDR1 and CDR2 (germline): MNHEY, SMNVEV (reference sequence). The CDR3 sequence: CASSLGGTEYGYTF. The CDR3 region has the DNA TGTGCCAGCAGTTTAGGAGGGACAGAATATGGCTACACCTTC.

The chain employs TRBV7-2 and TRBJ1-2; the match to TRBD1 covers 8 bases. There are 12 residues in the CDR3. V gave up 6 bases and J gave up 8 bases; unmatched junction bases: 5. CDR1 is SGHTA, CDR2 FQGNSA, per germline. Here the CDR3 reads CASRRQGRGYTF. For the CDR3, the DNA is TGTGCCAGCAGGAGACAGGGGAGGGGCTACACCTTC.

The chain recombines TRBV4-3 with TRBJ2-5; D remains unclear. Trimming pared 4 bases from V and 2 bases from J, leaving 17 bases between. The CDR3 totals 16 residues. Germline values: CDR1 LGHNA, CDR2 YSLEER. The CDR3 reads CASSRRGSRNQETQYF. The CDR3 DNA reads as TGCGCCAGCAGCCGGCGTGGTTCGCGGAATCAAGAGACCCAGTACTTC.